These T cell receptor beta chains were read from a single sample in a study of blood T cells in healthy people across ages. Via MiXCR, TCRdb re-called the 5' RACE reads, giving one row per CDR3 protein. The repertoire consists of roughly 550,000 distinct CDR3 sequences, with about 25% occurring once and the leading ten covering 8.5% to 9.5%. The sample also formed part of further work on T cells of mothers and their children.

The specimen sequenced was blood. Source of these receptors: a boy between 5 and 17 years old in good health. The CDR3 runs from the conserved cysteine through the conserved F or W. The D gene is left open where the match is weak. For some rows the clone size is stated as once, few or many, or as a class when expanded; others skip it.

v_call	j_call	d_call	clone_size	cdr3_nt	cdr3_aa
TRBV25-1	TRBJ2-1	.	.	TGTGCCAGCAGTGATGGGGGGATGGTGGGAGCCTCCTACAATGAGCAGTTCTTC	CASSDGGMVGASYNEQFF
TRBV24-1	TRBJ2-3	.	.	TGTGCCACCAGTGATTCCGCTGGGGAGAGCCTCACAGATACGCAGTATTTT	CATSDSAGESLTDTQYF
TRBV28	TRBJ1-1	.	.	TGTGCCAGCAGACATATTGACAGTAGCACTGAAGCTTTCTTT	CASRHIDSSTEAFF
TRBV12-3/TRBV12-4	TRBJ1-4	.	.	TGTGCCAGCAGTTGGAGGGACGATAATGAAAAACTGTTTTTT	CASSWRDDNEKLFF
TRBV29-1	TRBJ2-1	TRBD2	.	TGCAGCGTTGAACTTTTAGCGGGAGGGGATGAGCAGTTCTTC	CSVELLAGGDEQFF
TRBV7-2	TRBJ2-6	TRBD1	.	TGTGCCAGCAGCACCCCAGGGGGCTATCCATCTGGGGCCAACGTCCTGACTTTC	CASSTPGGYPSGANVLTF
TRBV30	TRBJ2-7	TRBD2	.	TGTGCCTGGAGTCATCGCGGGGGACTCCCCACCTACGAGCAGTACTTC	CAWSHRGGLPTYEQYF
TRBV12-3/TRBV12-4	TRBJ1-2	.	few	TGTGCCAGCAGAGCTACAGCTAACTATGGCTACACCTTC	CASRATANYGYTF
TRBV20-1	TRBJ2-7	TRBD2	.	TGCAGTGCTCAGGGACTAGCGGGAGGCTACGAGCAGTACTTC	CSAQGLAGGYEQYF
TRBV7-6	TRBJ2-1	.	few	TGTGCCAGCAGCTTAAAGGGAACCTCCTACAATGAGCAGTTCTTC	CASSLKGTSYNEQFF
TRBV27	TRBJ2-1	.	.	TGTGCCAGCAGTTTTAGTCGGGCCTACAATGAGCAGTTCTTC	CASSFSRAYNEQFF
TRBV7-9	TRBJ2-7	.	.	TGTGCCAGCAGCCCTAGCTCGGGGTTGGACGAGCAGTACTTC	CASSPSSGLDEQYF
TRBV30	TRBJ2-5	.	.	TGTGCCTGGAGTACAGGGCACCTAAATGTGGAGACCCAGTACTTC	CAWSTGHLNVETQYF
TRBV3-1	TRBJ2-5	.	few	TGTGCCAGCAGCCAAGAGCAGGGCCACGAAAGGGAGACCCAGTACTTC	CASSQEQGHERETQYF
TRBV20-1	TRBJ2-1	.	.	TGCGGTGCTTCGAGCGAGCGGACCCGGAGCTACAATGAGCAGTTCTTC	CGASSERTRSYNEQFF
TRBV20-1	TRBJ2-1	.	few	TGCAGTGCGGCAAACGAGTTCAATAGCGGTTCCACCTTTTCCTACAATGAGCAGTTCTTC	CSAANEFNSGSTFSYNEQFF
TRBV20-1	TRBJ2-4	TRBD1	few	TGCAGTGCTAGTGACCAGGGGGACAAAAACATTCAGTACTTC	CSASDQGDKNIQYF
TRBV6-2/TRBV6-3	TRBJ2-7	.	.	TGTGCCAGCCAAGACCGTAGCGGCTTCTCCTACGAGCAGTACTTC	CASQDRSGFSYEQYF
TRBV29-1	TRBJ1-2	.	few	TGCAGCGTTGAAAATGGGGGCGGCTATGGCTACACCTTC	CSVENGGGYGYTF
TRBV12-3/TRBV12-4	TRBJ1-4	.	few	TGTGCCAGCAGTTTGGTGCACGAGGCCGGTGAAAAACTGTTTTTT	CASSLVHEAGEKLFF
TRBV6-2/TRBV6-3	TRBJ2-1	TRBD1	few	TGTGCCAGCAGTTACTGGCAGGGGGTCAATGAGCAGTTCTTC	CASSYWQGVNEQFF
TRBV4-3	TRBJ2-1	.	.	TGCGCCAGCAGCCAAAACTTCCTCGACTCCTACAATGAGCAGTTCTTC	CASSQNFLDSYNEQFF
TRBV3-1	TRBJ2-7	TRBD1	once	TGTGCCAGCAGCCATCTTCAGGGACAGGGGCCGATCTTC	CASSHLQGQGPIF
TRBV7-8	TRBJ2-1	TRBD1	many	TGTGCCAGCAGCTTTGCAGGTACAGGGACAGGCGTCTACAATGAGCAGTTCTTC	CASSFAGTGTGVYNEQFF
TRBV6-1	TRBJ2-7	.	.	TGTGCCAGCAGTCCTAGCGTATGGCGGGGAAGCTACGAGCAGTACTTC	CASSPSVWRGSYEQYF
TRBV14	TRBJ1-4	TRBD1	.	TGTGCCAGCAGCCTACAGGGGTATGAAAAACTGTTTTTT	CASSLQGYEKLFF
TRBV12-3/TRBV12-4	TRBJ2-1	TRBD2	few	TGTGCCAGCAGTTTGTTAGCGGGGGGAGCGCTGATCTACAATGAGCAGTTCTTC	CASSLLAGGALIYNEQFF
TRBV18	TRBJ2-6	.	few	TGTGCCAGCTCACGATACTCGGATGACCGACCCTCCTCTGGGGCCAACGTCCTGACTTTC	CASSRYSDDRPSSGANVLTF
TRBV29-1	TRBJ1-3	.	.	TGCAGCGTTGAAGATAGGTACAGGGCTGGAAACACCATATATTTT	CSVEDRYRAGNTIYF
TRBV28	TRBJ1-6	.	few	TGTGCCAGCAGTTTGTCCGGCCGGCCCCTCCACTTT	CASSLSGRPLHF
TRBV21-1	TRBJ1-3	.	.	TGTGCCAGCAGCAAAACCGCGGCCCGACGTCGACAGAGCTCTGGAAACACCATATATTTT	CASSKTAARRRQSSGNTIYF